These 29 T cell receptor beta chains came from one sample sequenced in a study of T cell repertoires in cytomegalovirus infection. Each CDR3 protein gets one entry after TCRdb re-called the reads with MiXCR. Of more than 400,000 distinct CDR3 sequences listed, less than 30% were seen once; the top ten hold roughly an eighth. Sequences were obtained from PBMCs. These receptors originate from a human donor in good health (CMV status not recorded). Some clones in this sample may be carry-over from other donors' samples.

The chain combines TRBV27 with TRBJ1-6; D perhaps matches TRBD1 (5 bases). The V and J ends lost 3 bases and 4 bases respectively, with 13 bases between them. This CDR3 has 16 amino acids. Germline V gene lookup returns CDR1 MNHEY and CDR2 SMNVEV (reference sequence). CDR3 region: CASSFIMGGYNSPLHF. CDR3 DNA: TGTGCCAGCAGTTTTATTATGGGGGGTTATAATTCACCCCTCCACTTT.

This clonotype was counted between two and nine times. The rearrangement links TRBV2 to TRBJ2-3; D perhaps matches TRBD1 (5 bases). The CDR3 consists of 13 residues. With 7 bases removed from V and 1 base from J, the gap between germline ends came to 9 bases. Germline CDR1 is SNHLY and CDR2 is FYNNEI. CDR3 sequence (DNA): TGTGCCAGCAACTTACAGGGCACAGATACGCAGTATTTT. Protein product: CASNLQGTDTQYF.

The rearrangement uses TRBV11-1 and TRBJ2-3, with D perhaps TRBD1 (7 bases). Trimming took 5 bases from V and 1 from J, leaving 16 bases between them. In germline, CDR1 is SGHAT, CDR2 FQDESV (reference sequence). This CDR3 is 16 amino acids long. The CDR3 sequence: CASSPTGDFRTDTQYF. The CDR3 DNA sequence: TGTGCCAGCAGCCCCACAGGGGACTTCCGCACAGATACGCAGTATTTT.

This clonotype was found a few times. The CDR3, as DNA: TGTGCCAGCAGTGAAAGGGGTTTTGGCACAGGGGTTCAGCCCCAGCATTTT. Translating gives CASSERGFGTGVQPQHF. The chain employs TRBV6-1 and TRBJ1-5; 7 bases are shared with TRBD1. This CDR3 has 17 amino acids. Germline V gene lookup returns CDR1 MNHNS and CDR2 SASEGT. The V segment lost 2 bases and the J segment 6 bases; nucleotides outside the gene matches: 13.

The chain is built from TRBV5-6 and TRBJ1-2, with D hard to call. Trimming shortened V by 4 bases and J by 8 bases, and 12 bases separated the two germline ends. Germline lookup yields CDR1 SGHDT and CDR2 YYEEEE. The CDR3 is made up of 12 amino acids. The CDR3 loop is CASSMYELGYTF. The CDR3 nucleotides are TGTGCCAGCAGCATGTATGAATTAGGCTACACCTTC.

This sequence joins TRBV18 and TRBJ2-2; 8 nucleotides agree with TRBD1. This CDR3 is 15 amino acids long. V was pared by 0 bases and J by 7 bases, with 4 bases of the junction left unmatched. The germline CDR1 and CDR2 sequences are KGHSH and LQKENI. The CDR3 loop reads CASSPPSGGVGELFF. The CDR3 nucleotides read TGTGCCAGCTCACCACCCTCAGGGGGCGTCGGGGAGCTGTTTTTT.

V gene TRBV5-5 combines with J gene TRBJ2-7, with 9 bases matching TRBD2. V dropped 5 bases and J dropped 0; count of bases not matched to a gene: 6. Germline V gene data show CDR1 as SGHKS and CDR2 as YYEKEE (reference sequence). This CDR3 spans 15 amino acids. The CDR3 nucleotides are TGTGCCAGCAGACAGCGACTAGCGGCCTCCTACGAGCAGTACGTC. Its protein product is CASRQRLAASYEQYV.

This clonotype has just a few counts. This chain connects TRBV2 to TRBJ1-1, with D possibly being TRBD1 (6 bases). The V and J ends lost 10 bases and 1 base respectively, with 13 bases between them. Germline V lookup: CDR1 SNHLY, CDR2 FYNNEI. The CDR3 has 13 amino acids. CDR3 bases: TGTGCCACCCTTAGCAGGGGGAACACTGAAGCTTTCTTT. Translating gives CATLSRGNTEAFF.

This clonotype was seen more than once but under ten times. V gene TRBV7-2 combines with J gene TRBJ2-2; 10 bases match TRBD1. This CDR3 has 13 amino acids. V gave up 11 bases and J gave up 2 bases; unmatched junction bases: 2. The germline CDR1 and CDR2 sequences are SGHTA and FQGNSA. CDR3 residues: CAGDRGNTGELFF. The DNA of the CDR3 is TGTGCCGGGGACAGGGGAAACACCGGGGAGCTGTTTTTT.

Concerning this clonotype itself: This may be a read error, as it is one base from a much larger clone. This likely comes from a read error, as the CDR3 has no conserved phenylalanine or tryptophan at its end. This chain connects TRBV7-2 to TRBJ2-7; 8 positions agree with TRBD2. Germline CDR1 reads SGHTA; CDR2 reads FQGNSA. The CDR3 consists of 14 residues. The V gene end was trimmed by 3 bases and the J gene end by 6 bases; junction bases not matched to a gene: 7. The CDR3, as DNA: TGTGCCAGCAGCTTCTTAGCCAGCGGGAGCGAGCAGTACCTC. Translation gives CASSFLASGSEQYL.

The genes are TRBV5-4 and TRBJ2-1, with 14 bases aligning to TRBD2. The CDR3 totals 18 residues. CDR1 and CDR2 (germline): SGHNT, YYREEE (reference sequence). J was trimmed by 0 bases and V by 3 bases; bases with no gene match: 5. The CDR3 coding sequence is TGTGCCAGCAGCTCGGGACTAGCGGGAGTAGGCTCCTACAATGAGCAGTTCTTC. Translation gives CASSSGLAGVGSYNEQFF. Full variable domain (remainder filled in from reference TRBV5-4 and TRBJ2-1): ETGVTQSPTHLIKTRGQQVTLRCSSQSGHNTVSWYQQALGQGPQFIFQYYREEENGRGNFPPRFSGLQFPNYSSELNVNALELDDSALYLCASSSGLAGVGSYNEQFFGPGTRLTVL.

Written as DNA, the CDR3 is TGTGCCAGCAGTTTTCGGACCAATGAGCAGTTCTTC. Translated, it gives CASSFRTNEQFF. The rearrangement links TRBV12-3 or TRBV12-4 to TRBJ2-1; D unresolved. V lost 3 bases, J lost 6 bases, and 6 bases lay in between. This CDR3 has 12 residues.

This chain links TRBV5-5 with TRBJ2-1; D is unclear. The germline V gene has CDR1 SGHKS and CDR2 YYEKEE (reference sequence). V was clipped by 4 bases and J by 9 bases, with 20 bases between them. The CDR3 loop spans 15 amino acids. This CDR3 reads CASSPYELVFGEQFF. The DNA for the CDR3 is TGTGCCAGCAGCCCCTACGAGCTTGTCTTCGGTGAGCAGTTCTTC.

This clonotype appeared many times. The chain joins TRBV7-2 to TRBJ1-2; 11 bases are shared with TRBD1. With V trimmed by 4 bases and J by 7 bases, 2 bases remained unmatched. The CDR3 contains 13 residues. Per germline, CDR1 SGHTA and CDR2 FQGNSA. The chain's CDR3 is CASSSGTGGGYTF. In nucleotides, the CDR3 is TGTGCCAGCAGCTCTGGGACAGGGGGTGGCTACACCTTC.

This clonotype was counted a few times. The chain has TRBV19 and TRBJ1-2; TRBD1 aligns across 7 bases. Germline loops: CDR1 LNHDA, CDR2 SQIVND (reference sequence). V lost 2 bases, J lost 6 bases, and 12 bases stayed unmatched. The CDR3 contains 16 residues. The CDR3 DNA follows: TGTGCCAGTAGTATACTGGTTGGCCGGGGACAGAATGGCTACACCTTC. It is translated as CASSILVGRGQNGYTF.

CDR3 in DNA: TGTGCCAGCAGTTACTATCGCAGTAGCGCTGGAAACACCATATATTTT. Protein: CASSYYRSSAGNTIYF. The genes are TRBV6-8 and TRBJ1-3; no clear D gene. The CDR3 is 16 residues long. Germline assignment: CDR1 MNHGY and CDR2 SAAAGT. Trimming took off 1 base at V and 2 bases at J, with 12 bases between the two ends.

This clonotype turned up a few times. This rearrangement joins TRBV12-3 or TRBV12-4 to TRBJ2-7; tentatively, D is TRBD2 (7 bases). The CDR3 spans 16 residues. Trimming removed 6 bases at V and 1 base at J, with 19 bases between. The CDR3: CASRKGGAGSSYEQYF. Here the CDR3 DNA reads TGTGCCAGCAGAAAGGGGGGGGCAGGGTCTTCCTACGAGCAGTACTTC.

This clonotype occurred a few times. The chain couples TRBV6-2 or TRBV6-3 to TRBJ2-2, with D unresolved. The CDR3 has 16 amino acids. Germline CDR1 and CDR2: MNHEY and SVGEGT. V was trimmed by 6 bases and J by 6 bases, leaving 20 bases between them. CDR3 in amino acids: CASRTQHIEGSGELFF. CDR3 bases: TGTGCCAGCAGAACGCAGCACATTGAAGGTTCCGGGGAGCTGTTTTTT.

The genes are TRBV18 and TRBJ2-1, with 8 bases aligning to TRBD2. This CDR3 is built from 16 residues. V trimming: 0 bases; J trimming: 5 bases; junction bases outside the gene matches: 6. Germline lookup yields CDR1 KGHSH and CDR2 LQKENI. CDR3 sequence reads: CASSPPPGGGDNEQFF. As DNA, the CDR3 is TGTGCCAGCTCACCACCCCCGGGAGGGGGTGACAATGAGCAGTTCTTC.

This clonotype was found a few times. The V call is TRBV6-2 or TRBV6-3, the J call TRBJ2-6; 11 positions match TRBD2. V shed 2 bases and J 0 bases; nucleotides not matched to a gene: 6. Per germline, CDR1 MNHEY and CDR2 SVGEGT. The CDR3 consists of 19 residues. The CDR3: CASSYGGTSGFSGANVLTF. Here the CDR3 DNA reads TGTGCCAGCAGTTACGGGGGGACTAGCGGATTCTCTGGGGCCAACGTCCTGACTTTC.

This clonotype is medium-sized in the sample. This chain connects TRBV7-2 to TRBJ2-3, with 7 positions matching TRBD2. CDR3 length: 15 residues. V lost 4 bases and J lost 2; bases outside the gene matches: 6. Germline CDR1 is SGHTA and CDR2 is FQGNSA. The CDR3 DNA is TGTGCCAGCAGCTCCGGGGAGGGGCACACAGATACGCAGTATTTT. Its translation is CASSSGEGHTDTQYF.

The chain carries TRBV29-1 and TRBJ2-1, with 7 nucleotides matching TRBD2. The V gene's germline CDR1 is SQVTM and CDR2 ANQGSEA. With V trimmed by 0 bases and J by 7 bases, 6 bases remained unmatched. This CDR3 is built from 14 residues. DNA of the CDR3: TGCAGCGTTGAAGAAGGGCTAGCGGCGAATGAGCAGTTCTTC. Translated: CSVEEGLAANEQFF.

This clonotype was observed once. V gene TRBV7-9 combines with J gene TRBJ2-2; D is unclear. Germline CDR1 and CDR2: SEHNR and FQNEAQ (reference sequence). The CDR3 consists of 16 residues. The V and J ends lost 5 bases and 3 bases respectively, with 16 bases between them. The CDR3 loop reads CASSLGIYEDTGELFF. For the CDR3, the DNA is TGTGCCAGCAGCCTAGGGATTTATGAGGACACCGGGGAGCTGTTTTTT.

The CDR3 sequence: CASSLTSPGNQPQHF. The DNA of the CDR3 is TGTGCCAGCAGCCTTACTAGCCCTGGCAATCAGCCCCAGCATTTT. V is TRBV11-2 and J is TRBJ1-5, with D hard to call. Trimming stripped 5 bases from V and 2 bases from J, with 13 bases between. The V gene's germline CDR1 is SGHAT and CDR2 FQNNGV. The CDR3 has 15 amino acids.

V is TRBV15 and J is TRBJ1-5; TRBD1 might be the D (5 bases). The CDR3 has 16 amino acids. In germline, CDR1 is LNHNV, CDR2 YYDKDF (reference sequence). V lost 5 bases, J lost 5 bases, and 19 bases lay in between. The CDR3 sequence is CATSGGAGYQDQPQHF. The CDR3 DNA reads TGTGCCACCAGCGGAGGGGCGGGGTATCAGGATCAGCCCCAGCATTTT.

The V gene is TRBV5-6, the J gene TRBJ2-7, with D possibly being TRBD1 (5 bases). The germline V and J ends were trimmed by 4 bases and 5 bases, with 19 bases remaining between them. CDR1 SGHDT and CDR2 YYEEEE come from the germline V gene. The CDR3 sequence is 15 residues long. The CDR3 is CASSGAPVARDEQYF. The CDR3 DNA follows: TGTGCCAGCAGCGGGGCCCCAGTCGCCAGGGACGAGCAGTACTTC.

V usage is TRBV7-9 and J usage is TRBJ2-1, with D perhaps matching TRBD2 (5 bases). The germline V gene has CDR1 SEHNR and CDR2 FQNEAQ (reference sequence). Trimming removed 7 bases at V and 4 bases at J, with 17 bases between. The length of the CDR3 is 15 residues. CDR3 in DNA: TGTGCCAGCACCCAAAGGGTCGGGGAGTACAATGAGCAGTTCTTC. Translating it yields CASTQRVGEYNEQFF.

The chain employs TRBV7-8 and TRBJ2-7; TRBD2 is a possible D gene (6 bases). V dropped 5 bases and J dropped 3 bases, with 11 bases sitting between them. This CDR3 has 13 residues. Per the germline V gene, CDR1 is SGHVS and CDR2 is FQNEAQ. DNA for the CDR3: TGTGCCAGCAGCCCTAGCGCGAACTACGAGCAGTACTTC. As protein: CASSPSANYEQYF.

A few counts support this clonotype. The V gene is TRBV5-1, the J gene TRBJ2-2; D is undetermined. The CDR3 length is 13 residues. Germline lookup yields CDR1 SGHRS and CDR2 YFSETQ. Deletions cut 0 bases from V and 4 bases from J, with 4 bases between. The CDR3 here is CASSLVPTGELFF. CDR3 in DNA: TGCGCCAGCAGCTTGGTACCCACCGGGGAGCTGTTTTTT.